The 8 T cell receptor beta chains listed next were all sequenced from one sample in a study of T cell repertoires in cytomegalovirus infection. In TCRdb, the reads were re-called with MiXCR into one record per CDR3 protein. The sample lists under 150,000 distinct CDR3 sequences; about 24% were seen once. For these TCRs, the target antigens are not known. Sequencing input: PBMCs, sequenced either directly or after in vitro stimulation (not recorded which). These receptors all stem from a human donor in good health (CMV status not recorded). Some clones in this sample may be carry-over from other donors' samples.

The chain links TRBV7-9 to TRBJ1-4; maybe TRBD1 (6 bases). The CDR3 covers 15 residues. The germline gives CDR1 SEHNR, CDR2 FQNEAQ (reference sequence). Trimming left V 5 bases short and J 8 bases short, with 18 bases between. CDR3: CASSPADRDTEKLFF. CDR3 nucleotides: TGTGCCAGCAGCCCCGCTGACCGGGACACAGAAAAACTGTTTTTT. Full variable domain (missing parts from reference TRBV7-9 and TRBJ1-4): DTGVSQNPRHKITKRGQNVTFRCDPISEHNRLYWYRQTLGQGPEFLTYFQNEAQLEKSRLLSDRFSAERPKGSFSTLEIQRTEQGDSAMYLCASSPADRDTEKLFFGSGTQLSVL.

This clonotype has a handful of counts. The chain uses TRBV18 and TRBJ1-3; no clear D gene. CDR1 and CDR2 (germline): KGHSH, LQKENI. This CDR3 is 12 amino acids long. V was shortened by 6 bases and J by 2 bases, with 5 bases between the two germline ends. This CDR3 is CASSQTGNTIYF. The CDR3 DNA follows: TGTGCCAGCTCCCAAACTGGAAACACCATATATTTT.

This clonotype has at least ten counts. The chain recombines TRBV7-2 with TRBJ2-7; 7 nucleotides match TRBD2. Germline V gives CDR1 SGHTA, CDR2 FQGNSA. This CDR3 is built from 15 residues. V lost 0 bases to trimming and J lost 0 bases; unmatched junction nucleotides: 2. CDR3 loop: CASSLAAGFSYEQYF. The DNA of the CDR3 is TGTGCCAGCAGCTTAGCAGCGGGGTTCTCCTACGAGCAGTACTTC.

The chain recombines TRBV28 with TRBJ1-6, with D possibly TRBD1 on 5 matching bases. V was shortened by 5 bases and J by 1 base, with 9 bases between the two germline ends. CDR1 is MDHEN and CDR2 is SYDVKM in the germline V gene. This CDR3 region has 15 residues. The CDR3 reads CASSPGLSYNSPLHF. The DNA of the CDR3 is TGTGCCAGCAGTCCAGGGTTATCCTATAATTCACCCCTCCACTTT. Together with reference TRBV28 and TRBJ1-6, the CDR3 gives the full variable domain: DVKVTQSSRYLVKRTGEKVFLECVQDMDHENMFWYRQDPGLGLRLIYFSYDVKMKEKGDIPEGYSVSREKKERFSLILESASTNQTSMYLCASSPGLSYNSPLHFGNGTRLTVT.

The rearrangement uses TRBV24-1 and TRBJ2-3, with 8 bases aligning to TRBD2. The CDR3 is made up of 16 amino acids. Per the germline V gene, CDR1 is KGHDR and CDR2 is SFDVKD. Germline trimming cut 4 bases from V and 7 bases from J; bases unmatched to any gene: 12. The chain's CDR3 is CATSEAGLVDGYTQYF. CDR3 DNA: TGTGCCACCAGTGAAGCGGGACTAGTCGATGGCTATACGCAGTATTTT.

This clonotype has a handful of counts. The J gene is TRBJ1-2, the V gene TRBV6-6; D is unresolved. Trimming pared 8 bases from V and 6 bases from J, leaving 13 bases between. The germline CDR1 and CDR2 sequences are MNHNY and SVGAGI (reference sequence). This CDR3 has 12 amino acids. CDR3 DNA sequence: TGTGCCAGCCGCTTTCAAGAAGATGGCTACACCTTC. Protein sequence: CASRFQEDGYTF.

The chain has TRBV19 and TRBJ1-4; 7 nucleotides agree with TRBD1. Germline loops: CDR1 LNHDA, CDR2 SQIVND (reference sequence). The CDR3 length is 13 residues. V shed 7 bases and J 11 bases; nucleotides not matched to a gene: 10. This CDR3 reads CASTPGGLSKLFF. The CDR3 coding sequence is TGTGCCAGTACGCCAGGGGGATTGAGTAAACTGTTTTTT.

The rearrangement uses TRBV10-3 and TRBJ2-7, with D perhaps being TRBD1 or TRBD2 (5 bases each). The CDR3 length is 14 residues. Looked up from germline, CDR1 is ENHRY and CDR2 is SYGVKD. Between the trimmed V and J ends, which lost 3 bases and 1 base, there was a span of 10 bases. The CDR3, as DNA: TGTGCCATCAGTGACTCCGGGACGTCCTACGAGCAGTACTTC. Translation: CAISDSGTSYEQYF.